Following are 14 T cell receptor beta chains from one sample sequenced in a study of Ad26.COV2.S vaccination and SARS-CoV-2 variants. The treatment denotes: around 19 received Ad26.COV2.S at low or high dose, single or two shots; about five received placebo; per-sample allocation not given. On day 63 after the first injection, vaccine and placebo recipients gave samples. Sequencing used immunoSEQ multiplex PCR; TCRdb keeps in-frame clones, though not all of them. The sample contains 290,000 or so clones, 80% to 90% of which appear only once. The material sequenced was peripheral blood, taken in a trial of Ad26.COV2.S vaccine versus placebo. These receptors all come from a person aged 18 to 59 who received the Ad26.COV2.S COVID-19 vaccine or a placebo.

The V gene is TRBV4-1, the J gene TRBJ2-7; 9 bases match TRBD1. Germline-derived CDR1 and CDR2 are MGHRA and YSYEKL. V shed 0 bases, J shed 3 bases, and the junction held 12 bases outside the gene matches. There are 18 residues in the CDR3. Here the CDR3 reads CASSQEGIYRGRNYEQYF. The CDR3 DNA follows: TGCGCCAGCAGCCAAGAAGGGATCTACAGGGGGCGAAACTACGAGCAGTACTTC.

This chain connects TRBV7-3 to TRBJ1-1; the D gene is possibly TRBD1 (6 bases). Trimming stripped 1 base from V and 4 bases from J, with 13 bases between. The germline CDR1 and CDR2 sequences are SGHTA and FQGTGA. This CDR3 has 15 amino acids. CDR3 residues: CASSLKGQGSTEAFF. CDR3 DNA: TGTGCCAGCAGCTTAAAGGGGCAGGGGAGCACTGAAGCTTTCTTT.

The V call is TRBV2, the J call TRBJ1-5, with D possibly matching TRBD1 (6 bases). From germline, CDR1 is SNHLY and CDR2 FYNNEI. The CDR3 extends over 14 amino acids. The V and J ends lost 7 bases and 8 bases respectively, with 18 bases between them. This chain's CDR3 is CASTQGGAGEPQHF. The CDR3 DNA reads as TGTGCCAGCACCCAAGGGGGGGCCGGGGAGCCCCAGCATTTT.

CDR3 protein: CASSQALDRVPRNQPQHF. The CDR3 region has the DNA TGCGCCAGCAGCCAAGCGTTGGATCGGGTCCCACGAAATCAGCCCCAGCATTTT. The chain employs TRBV4-1 and TRBJ1-5; no clear D gene. V shed 1 base and J shed 4 bases, with 20 bases lying between them. The germline CDR1 and CDR2 sequences are MGHRA and YSYEKL. The CDR3 consists of 18 residues.

This chain connects TRBV6-1 to TRBJ2-2; tentative D call: TRBD1 (6 bases). V was trimmed by 4 bases and J by 4 bases, leaving 16 bases between them. Germline CDR1 is MNHNS and CDR2 is SASEGT. CDR3 length: 16 residues. The DNA of the CDR3 is TGTGCCAGCAGTGGCGACAGGTCCACCCCCACCGGGGAGCTGTTTTTT. It codes for CASSGDRSTPTGELFF.

In DNA, the CDR3 is TGCGCCAGCAGCCGGGACAGGGGGCAGTACGAGCAGTACTTC. The encoded protein is CASSRDRGQYEQYF. This chain links TRBV4-3 with TRBJ2-7; 12 bases align to TRBD1. The CDR3 totals 14 residues. In germline, CDR1 is LGHNA, CDR2 YSLEER. Trimming cost V 4 bases and J 4 bases; bases outside gene matches: 2.

This chain links TRBV14 with TRBJ1-2; D unclear. The V gene's germline CDR1 is SGHDN and CDR2 FVKESK. Trimming stripped 0 bases from V and 0 bases from J, with 2 bases between. The CDR3 is 13 residues long. In DNA form, the CDR3 reads TGTGCCAGCAGCCAAGATCCTAACTATGGCTACACCTTC. Its translation is CASSQDPNYGYTF.

The chain has TRBV7-9 and TRBJ2-7, with D unclear. V lost 1 base to trimming and J lost 2 bases, with 9 bases between them. This CDR3 is built from 14 residues. Germline V gene data show CDR1 as SEHNR and CDR2 as FQNEAQ (reference sequence). The CDR3 nucleotides are TGTGCCAGCAGCTTAGACCCAGTCGCCTACGAGCAGTACTTC. It encodes CASSLDPVAYEQYF.

This rearrangement joins TRBV4-2 to TRBJ2-7; 8 positions agree with TRBD1. CDR1 and CDR2 (germline): LGHNA, YNFKEQ. The CDR3 has 17 residues. Trimming at V came to 3 bases and at J to 6 bases, leaving 16 bases not matched to a gene. Written as DNA, the CDR3 is TGTGCCAGCAGCCAGCAACTCTCCGGGACAGGTCGGGTCGAGCAGTACTTC. Amino acids: CASSQQLSGTGRVEQYF.

This clone showed up just a few times. V and J are TRBV7-2 and TRBJ1-1; D is ambiguous. The V end was cut by 5 bases, the J end by 3 bases, with 10 bases between. The CDR3 runs to 13 residues. Germline values: CDR1 SGHTA, CDR2 FQGNSA. CDR3 DNA sequence: TGTGCCAGCAGCCCATATCTTGACACTGAAGCTTTCTTT. Its protein product is CASSPYLDTEAFF.

This clone was counted a single time. V usage is TRBV6-6 and J usage is TRBJ2-2; 11 nucleotides match TRBD2. Germline V gene lookup returns CDR1 MNHNY and CDR2 SVGAGI (reference sequence). The ends lost 6 bases at V and 0 bases at J; junction bases unmatched: 3. This CDR3 has 16 residues. CDR3 nucleotides: TGTGCCAGCAGGGTACTAGCGGGAGCGAACACCGGGGAGCTGTTTTTT. Protein product: CASRVLAGANTGELFF.

The chain recombines TRBV30 with TRBJ1-6; possibly TRBD1 for D (6 bases). Germline V gene data show CDR1 as GTSNPN and CDR2 as SVGIG (reference sequence). Trimming removed 5 bases from V and 9 bases from J, with 17 bases in between. The CDR3 sequence is 14 residues long. CDR3 bases: TGTGCCTGGGACACGACAGGCTCGCGTTCACCCCTCCACTTT. Its protein product is CAWDTTGSRSPLHF.

V is TRBV30 and J is TRBJ2-6; D possibly corresponds to TRBD1 (5 bases). The germline CDR1 and CDR2 sequences are GTSNPN and SVGIG (reference sequence). V lost 2 bases and J 0 bases, leaving 8 bases between the germline ends. The CDR3 runs 15 residues. The CDR3 loop is CAWSTGYSGANVLTF. The CDR3 region has the DNA TGTGCCTGGAGTACAGGTTACTCTGGGGCCAACGTCCTGACTTTC.

This rearrangement joins TRBV7-6 to TRBJ2-2; TRBD2 aligns across 10 bases. J gave up 0 bases and V 4 bases, and 8 bases lay outside the gene matches. This CDR3 has 18 residues. Germline V lookup: CDR1 SGHVS, CDR2 FNYEAQ. CDR3 in amino acids: CASSSLSGLAANTGELFF. DNA for the CDR3: TGTGCCAGCAGCTCCTTAAGTGGACTAGCGGCGAACACCGGGGAGCTGTTTTTT.